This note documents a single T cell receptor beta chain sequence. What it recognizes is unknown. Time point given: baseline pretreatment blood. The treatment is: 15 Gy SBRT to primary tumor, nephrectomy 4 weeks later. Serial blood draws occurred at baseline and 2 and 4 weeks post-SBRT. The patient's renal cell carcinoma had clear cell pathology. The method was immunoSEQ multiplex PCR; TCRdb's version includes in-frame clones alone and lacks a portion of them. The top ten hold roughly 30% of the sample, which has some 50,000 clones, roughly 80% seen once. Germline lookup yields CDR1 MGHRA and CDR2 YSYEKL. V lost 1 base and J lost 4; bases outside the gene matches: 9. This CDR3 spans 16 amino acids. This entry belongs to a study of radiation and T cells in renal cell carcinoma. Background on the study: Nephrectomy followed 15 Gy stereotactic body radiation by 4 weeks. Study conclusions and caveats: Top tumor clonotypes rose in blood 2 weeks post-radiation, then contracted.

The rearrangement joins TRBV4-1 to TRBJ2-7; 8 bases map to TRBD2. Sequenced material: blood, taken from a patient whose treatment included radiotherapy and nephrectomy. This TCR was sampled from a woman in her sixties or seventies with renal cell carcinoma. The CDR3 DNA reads TGCGCCAGCAGCCAAGTGGGACTAGGGGGAATTTACGAGCAGTACTTC. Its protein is CASSQVGLGGIYEQYF.